This T cell receptor (beta chain) was documented in a study of identical twins. Concerning this clonotype: What it binds is not known.

General observations from the study: With abundant cord blood beta clonotypes, insertions were fewer; memory repertoires showed no such pattern.

cDNA molecules carried unique molecular identifiers, and template switching added a universal primer site. TCRdb called the 5' RACE reads again in MiXCR, with one record for every CDR3 protein. This sample has 450,000 or so distinct CDR3 sequences, with 12% to 15% found just once. The V end lost 6 bases, the J end lost 1 base, and 7 bases lay between the germline ends. The length of the CDR3 is 14 residues. These data also formed part of another study, on yellow fever vaccine responses in identical twins. In that study: Twins' T cell vaccine responses reportedly looked partly convergent, partly personalized.

What was sequenced was CD4+ T cells sorted from blood. This sequence originates from a woman aged 18-35 years in good health. The chain carries TRBV12-3 or TRBV12-4 and TRBJ2-6; the D gene could be TRBD1 or TRBD2 (5 bases each). Written as DNA, the CDR3 is TGTGCCAGCAGCGAGGGGTCTGGGGCCAACGTCCTGACTTTC. Translation gives CASSEGSGANVLTF.